The source of this T cell receptor (beta chain) is a study of blood T cell repertoires in COVID-19. About the research overall: There were acute and convalescent COVID-19 samples, and they came from the United States, Italy and Spain. Nucleic acid was either cDNA or gDNA, and it came from T cells, B-cell-depleted T cells, or PBMCs.

This clone appeared a single time. How the authors handled the data: Nucleated cell counts were estimated from reference gene primer amplification. Assay: immunoSEQ multiplex PCR; the TCRdb copy retains only in-frame clones and omits some. V and J calls and clone size are given by that table; D and trimming were obtained from the DNA. The table records 140,000 or so clones, 75% to 90% of them present only once. Between the trimmed V and J ends, which lost 3 bases and 2 bases, there was a span of 10 bases. From germline, CDR1 is DFQATT and CDR2 SNEGSKA (reference sequence). This CDR3 is built from 13 residues.

The source material was peripheral blood. The chain combines TRBV20-1 with TRBJ1-1; no definite D call. The clonotype originates from a woman of 80 years or more with acute or convalescent COVID-19. The chain's CDR3 is CSASGGLNTEAFF. CDR3 in DNA: TGCAGTGCTAGTGGAGGGCTAAACACTGAAGCTTTCTTT.